This T cell receptor beta chain stems from a study of OX40 agonist ivuxolimab in advanced cancers. CDR1 is LNHDA and CDR2 is SQIVND in the germline V gene (reference sequence). The CDR3 length is 14 residues. Trimming left V 5 bases short and J 3 bases short, with 13 bases between. Assay: immunoSEQ multiplex PCR; the TCRdb copy retains only in-frame clones and omits some. The top ten hold over 15% of the sample, which has some 50,000 clones, roughly 93% seen once. Findings and limits, study-wide: Relative to CD4+, CD8+ T cells held more expanded clones on average. Among some nonresponders, normalized T-cell clonal expansion was also low. Both blood CD4+ and CD8+ T cells showed clonal growth by week 6 at 0.1 to 3.0 mg/kg.

Baseline, cycle 4 day 1, and cycle 7 day 1 were the blood sampling points. As regards this clone: No antigen is known for it.

Sample: CD4+ or CD8+ T cells sorted from blood, taken in a trial of the OX40 agonist ivuxolimab. The receptor comes from an adult with an advanced solid tumor such as melanoma, head and neck, liver or kidney cancer. This rearrangement joins TRBV19 to TRBJ1-2, with a weak D call TRBD1 (5 bases). The CDR3 DNA reads TGTGCCAGTAGTCCCAGGGCCAGCTACTATGGCTACACCTTC. It translates to CASSPRASYYGYTF.